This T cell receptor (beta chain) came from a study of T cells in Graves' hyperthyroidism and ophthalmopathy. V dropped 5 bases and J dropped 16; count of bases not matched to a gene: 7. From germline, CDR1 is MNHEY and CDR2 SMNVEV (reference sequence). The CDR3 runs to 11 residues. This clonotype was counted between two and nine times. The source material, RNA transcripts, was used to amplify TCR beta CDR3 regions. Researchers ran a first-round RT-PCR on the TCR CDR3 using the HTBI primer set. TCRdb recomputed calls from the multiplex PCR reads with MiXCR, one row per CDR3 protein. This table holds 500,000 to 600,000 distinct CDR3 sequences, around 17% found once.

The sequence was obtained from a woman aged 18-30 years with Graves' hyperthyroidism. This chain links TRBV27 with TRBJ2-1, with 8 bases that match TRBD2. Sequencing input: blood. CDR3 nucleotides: TGTGCCAGCAGTCCGGGACTAGTGTTTTTCTTC. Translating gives CASSPGLVFFF.